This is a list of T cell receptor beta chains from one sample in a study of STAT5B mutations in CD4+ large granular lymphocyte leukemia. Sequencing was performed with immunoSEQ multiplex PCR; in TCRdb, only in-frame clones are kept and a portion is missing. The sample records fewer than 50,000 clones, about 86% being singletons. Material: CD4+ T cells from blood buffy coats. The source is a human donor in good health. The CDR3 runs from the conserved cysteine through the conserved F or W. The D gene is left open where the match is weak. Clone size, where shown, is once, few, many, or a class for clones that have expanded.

CDR3: CASSASGGQHF
DNA: TGTGCCAGCAGTGCGAGTGGGGGGCAGCACTTC
V: TRBV25-1
J: TRBJ2-7
D: NA
size: NA

CDR3: CASTPGTSGKYEQYF
DNA: TGTGCCAGCACTCCCGGGACTAGCGGGAAATACGAGCAGTACTTC
V: TRBV11-1
J: TRBJ2-7
D: TRBD2
size: NA

CDR3: CASSGRNTEAFF
DNA: TGTGCCAGCAGTGGGCGGAACACTGAAGCTTTCTTT
V: TRBV25-1
J: TRBJ1-1
D: NA
size: NA

CDR3: CASSKTGGLADNEQFF
DNA: TGTGCCAGCAGCAAAACCGGGGGACTAGCGGATAATGAGCAGTTCTTC
V: TRBV7-3
J: TRBJ2-1
D: TRBD2
size: NA

CDR3: CASSVAKGGNQPQHF
DNA: TGTGCCAGCAGTGTGGCGAAAGGAGGCAATCAGCCCCAGCATTTT
V: TRBV28
J: TRBJ1-5
D: NA
size: few

CDR3: CASTPPGRGLPRGNEQFF
DNA: TGCGCCAGCACCCCCCCGGGCCGCGGTTTACCTCGAGGCAATGAGCAGTTCTTC
V: TRBV10-2
J: TRBJ2-1
D: NA
size: once

CDR3: CSVGTTYEQYF
DNA: TGCAGCGTTGGGACCACCTACGAGCAGTACTTC
V: TRBV29-1
J: TRBJ2-7
D: NA
size: NA

CDR3: CSVEDGTGDFYGYTF
DNA: TGCAGCGTTGAAGATGGGACAGGTGACTTTTATGGCTACACCTTC
V: TRBV29-1
J: TRBJ1-2
D: TRBD1
size: NA

CDR3: CASSLILGNTGELFF
DNA: TGCGCCAGCAGCTTGATCCTAGGGAACACCGGGGAGCTGTTTTTT
V: TRBV5-1
J: TRBJ2-2
D: NA
size: NA

CDR3: CSTSDRLGNYGYTF
DNA: TGCAGCACCTCGGACAGGCTGGGTAACTATGGCTACACCTTC
V: TRBV29-1
J: TRBJ1-2
D: TRBD1
size: NA

CDR3: CASSHSFTTDTQYF
DNA: TGTGCCAGCAGCCACTCCTTCACAACAGATACGCAGTATTTT
V: TRBV7-2
J: TRBJ2-3
D: NA
size: NA

CDR3: CASSLARIPGQAHEKLFF
DNA: TGTGCCAGCAGCTTAGCGCGAATCCCGGGACAGGCCCATGAAAAACTGTTTTTT
V: TRBV7-8
J: TRBJ1-4
D: TRBD1
size: NA

CDR3: CASSEDYTDTQYF
DNA: TGTGCCAGCAGTGAGGACTACACAGATACGCAGTATTTT
V: TRBV2
J: TRBJ2-3
D: NA
size: NA

CDR3: CASSPIGVNEQFF
DNA: TGTGCCAGCAGCCCCATTGGAGTCAATGAGCAGTTCTTC
V: TRBV7-7
J: TRBJ2-1
D: NA
size: NA

CDR3: CAISETSGGSYEQYF
DNA: TGTGCCATCAGCGAGACTAGCGGGGGGTCCTACGAGCAGTACTTC
V: TRBV10-3
J: TRBJ2-7
D: TRBD2
size: NA

CDR3: CASSRPGLWETQYF
DNA: TGTGCCAGCAGCCGACCCGGTCTTTGGGAGACCCAGTACTTC
V: TRBV7-2
J: TRBJ2-5
D: NA
size: NA

CDR3: CASSLEGLMRGYTF
DNA: TGTGCCAGCAGCTTGGAAGGCCTTATGAGAGGCTACACCTTC
V: TRBV5-4
J: TRBJ1-2
D: NA
size: NA

CDR3: CASSLWGTSGFKETQYF
DNA: TGCGCCAGCAGCTTGTGGGGGACTAGCGGGTTCAAAGAGACCCAGTACTTC
V: TRBV5-1
J: TRBJ2-5
D: TRBD2
size: NA

CDR3: CASSVYPTAGVGEQYF
DNA: TGTGCCAGCAGCGTATACCCCACAGCGGGAGTAGGCGAGCAGTACTTC
V: TRBV9
J: TRBJ2-7
D: TRBD2
size: once

CDR3: CASNPRDPYNEQFF
DNA: TGCGCCAGCAACCCCAGGGACCCCTACAATGAGCAGTTCTTC
V: TRBV5-1
J: TRBJ2-1
D: NA
size: NA

CDR3: CASSYSGQATEAFF
DNA: TGTGCCAGCAGTTACTCAGGACAGGCCACTGAAGCTTTCTTT
V: TRBV6-6
J: TRBJ1-1
D: TRBD1
size: NA

CDR3: CASRLLGADGELFF
DNA: TGTGCAAGTCGCTTACTAGGGGCGGACGGGGAGCTGTTTTTT
V: TRBV12-2
J: TRBJ2-2
D: NA
size: NA